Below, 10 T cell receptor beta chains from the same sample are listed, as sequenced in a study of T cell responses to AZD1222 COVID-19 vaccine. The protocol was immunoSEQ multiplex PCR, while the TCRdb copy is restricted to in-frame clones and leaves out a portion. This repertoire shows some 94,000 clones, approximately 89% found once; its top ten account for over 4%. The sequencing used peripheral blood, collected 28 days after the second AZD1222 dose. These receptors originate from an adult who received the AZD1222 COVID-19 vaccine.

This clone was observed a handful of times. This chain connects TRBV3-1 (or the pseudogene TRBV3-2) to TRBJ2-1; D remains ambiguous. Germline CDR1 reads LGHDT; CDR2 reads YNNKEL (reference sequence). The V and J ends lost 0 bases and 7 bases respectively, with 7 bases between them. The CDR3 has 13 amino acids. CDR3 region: CASSQDFRNEQFF. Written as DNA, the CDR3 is TGTGCCAGCAGCCAAGACTTTAGAAATGAGCAGTTCTTC.

This chain's CDR3 is CASSLIGTGNTDTQYF. CDR3 DNA: TGTGCCAGCAGTTTGATCGGTACGGGGAACACAGATACGCAGTATTTT. This chain joins TRBV6-4 and TRBJ2-3, with a tentative D call TRBD2 (5 bases). Germline V lookup: CDR1 MRHNA, CDR2 SNTAGT. V was shortened by 5 bases and J by 2 bases, with 17 bases between the two germline ends. The CDR3 loop spans 16 amino acids.

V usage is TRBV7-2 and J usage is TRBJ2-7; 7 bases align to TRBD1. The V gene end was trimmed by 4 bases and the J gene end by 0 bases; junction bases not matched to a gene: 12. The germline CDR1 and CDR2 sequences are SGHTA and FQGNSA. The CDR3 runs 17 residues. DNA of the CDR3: TGTGCCAGCAGCTCCCTTCAATCGACAGGGTTCTCCTACGAGCAGTACTTC. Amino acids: CASSSLQSTGFSYEQYF.

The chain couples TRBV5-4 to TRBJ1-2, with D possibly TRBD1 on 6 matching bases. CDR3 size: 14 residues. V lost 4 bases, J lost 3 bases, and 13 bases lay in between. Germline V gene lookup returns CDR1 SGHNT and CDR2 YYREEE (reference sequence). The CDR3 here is CASSPVGAHYGYTF. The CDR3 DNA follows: TGTGCCAGCAGCCCTGTGGGGGCGCACTATGGCTACACCTTC.

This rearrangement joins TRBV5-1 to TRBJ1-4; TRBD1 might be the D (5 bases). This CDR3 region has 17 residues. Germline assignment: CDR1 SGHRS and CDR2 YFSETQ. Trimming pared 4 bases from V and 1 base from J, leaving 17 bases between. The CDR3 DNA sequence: TGCGCCAGCAGCCCCCCGGGACCCATGGAAACTAATGAAAAACTGTTTTTT. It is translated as CASSPPGPMETNEKLFF.

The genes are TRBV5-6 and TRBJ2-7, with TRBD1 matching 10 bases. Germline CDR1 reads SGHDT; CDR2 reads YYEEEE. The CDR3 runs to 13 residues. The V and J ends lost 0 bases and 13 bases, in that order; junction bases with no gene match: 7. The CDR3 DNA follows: TGTGCCAGCAGCTTGGGCTCAGGGACAGGGGTTTACTTC. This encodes CASSLGSGTGVYF.

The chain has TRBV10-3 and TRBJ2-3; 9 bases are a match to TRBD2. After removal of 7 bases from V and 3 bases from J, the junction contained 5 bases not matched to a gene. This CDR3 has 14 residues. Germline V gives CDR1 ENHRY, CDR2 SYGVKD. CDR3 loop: CAITLAGSTDTQYF. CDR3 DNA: TGTGCCATCACCCTAGCGGGGAGTACAGATACGCAGTATTTT.

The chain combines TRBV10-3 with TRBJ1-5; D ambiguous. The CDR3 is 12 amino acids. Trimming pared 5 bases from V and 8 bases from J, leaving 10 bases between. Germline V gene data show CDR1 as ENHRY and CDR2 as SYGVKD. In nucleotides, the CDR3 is TGTGCCATCAGTAGCCCGGACGAGCCCCAGCATTTT. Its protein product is CAISSPDEPQHF.

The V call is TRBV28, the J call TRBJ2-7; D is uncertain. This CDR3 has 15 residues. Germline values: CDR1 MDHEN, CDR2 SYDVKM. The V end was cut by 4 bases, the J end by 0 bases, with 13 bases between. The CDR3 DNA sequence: TGTGCCAGCAGTTCTCTCTCGCGCTTCTCCTACGAGCAGTACTTC. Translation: CASSSLSRFSYEQYF.

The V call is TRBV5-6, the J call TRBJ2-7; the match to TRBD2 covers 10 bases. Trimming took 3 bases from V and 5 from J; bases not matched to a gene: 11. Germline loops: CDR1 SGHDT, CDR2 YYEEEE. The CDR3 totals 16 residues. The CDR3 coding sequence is TGTGCCAGCAGCTGGACCCGAGCGGGGGGGCCTGACGAGCAGTACTTC. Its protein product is CASSWTRAGGPDEQYF. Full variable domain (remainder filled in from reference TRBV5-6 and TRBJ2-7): DAGVTQSPTHLIKTRGQQVTLRCSPKSGHDTVSWYQQALGQGPQFIFQYYEEEERQRGNFPDRFSGHQFPNYSSELNVNALLLGDSALYLCASSWTRAGGPDEQYFGPGTRLTVT.